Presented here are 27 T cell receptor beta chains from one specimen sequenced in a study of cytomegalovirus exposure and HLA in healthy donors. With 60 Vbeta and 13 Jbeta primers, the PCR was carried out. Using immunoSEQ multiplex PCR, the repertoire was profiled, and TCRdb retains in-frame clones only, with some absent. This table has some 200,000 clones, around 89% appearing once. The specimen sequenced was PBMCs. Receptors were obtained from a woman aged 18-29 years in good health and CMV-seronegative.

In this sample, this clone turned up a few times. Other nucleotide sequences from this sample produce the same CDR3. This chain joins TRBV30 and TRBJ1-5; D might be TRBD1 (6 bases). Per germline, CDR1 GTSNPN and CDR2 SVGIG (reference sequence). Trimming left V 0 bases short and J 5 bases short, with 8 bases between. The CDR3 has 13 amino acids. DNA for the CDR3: TGTGCCTGGAGTGTAGGGGGGGATCAGCCCCAGCATTTT. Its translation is CAWSVGGDQPQHF.

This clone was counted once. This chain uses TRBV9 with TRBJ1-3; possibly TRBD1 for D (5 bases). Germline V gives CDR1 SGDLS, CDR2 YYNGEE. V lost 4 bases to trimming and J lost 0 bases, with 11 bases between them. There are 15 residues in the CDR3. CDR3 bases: TGTGCCAGCAGCACCGGGGGGGGCTCTGGAAACACCATATATTTT. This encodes CASSTGGGSGNTIYF.

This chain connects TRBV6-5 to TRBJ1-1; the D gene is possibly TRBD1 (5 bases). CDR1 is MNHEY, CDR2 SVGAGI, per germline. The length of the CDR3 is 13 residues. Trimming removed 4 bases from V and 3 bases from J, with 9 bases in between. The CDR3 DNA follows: TGTGCCAGCAGTTGGAGGGGAGACACTGAAGCTTTCTTT. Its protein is CASSWRGDTEAFF.

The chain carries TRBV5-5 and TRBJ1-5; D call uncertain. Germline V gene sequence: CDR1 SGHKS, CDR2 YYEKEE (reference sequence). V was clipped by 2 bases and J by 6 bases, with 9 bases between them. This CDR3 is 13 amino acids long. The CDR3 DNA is TGTGCCAGCAGCTTTCGGTATGGTCAGCCCCAGCATTTT. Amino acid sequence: CASSFRYGQPQHF.

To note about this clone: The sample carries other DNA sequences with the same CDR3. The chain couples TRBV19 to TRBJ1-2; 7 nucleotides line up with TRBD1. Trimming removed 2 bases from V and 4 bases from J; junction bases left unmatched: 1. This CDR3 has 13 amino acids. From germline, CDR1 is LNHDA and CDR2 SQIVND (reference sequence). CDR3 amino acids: CASSIRDSYGYTF. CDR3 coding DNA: TGTGCCAGTAGTATAAGGGACAGCTATGGCTACACCTTC.

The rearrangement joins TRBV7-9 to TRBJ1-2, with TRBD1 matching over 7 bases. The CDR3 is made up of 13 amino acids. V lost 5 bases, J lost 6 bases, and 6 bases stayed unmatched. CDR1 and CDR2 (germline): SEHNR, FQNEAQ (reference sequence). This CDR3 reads CASSANTGDGYTF. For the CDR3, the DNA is TGTGCCAGCAGCGCCAATACAGGGGATGGCTACACCTTC.

CDR3 DNA: TGTGCCAGCACCCAGGGGGGTGGCTACACCTTC. Translation gives CASTQGGGYTF. This sequence joins TRBV6-5 and TRBJ1-2; 7 positions agree with TRBD1. Germline CDR1 is MNHEY and CDR2 is SVGAGI. The CDR3 consists of 11 residues. V dropped 7 bases and J dropped 7; count of bases not matched to a gene: 3.

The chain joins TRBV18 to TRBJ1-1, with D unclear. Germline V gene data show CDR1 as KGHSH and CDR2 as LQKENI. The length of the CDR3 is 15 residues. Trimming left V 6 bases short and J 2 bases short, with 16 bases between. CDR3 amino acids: CASSPVPLGNTEAFF. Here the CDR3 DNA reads TGTGCCAGCTCCCCCGTTCCTTTGGGCAACACTGAAGCTTTCTTT. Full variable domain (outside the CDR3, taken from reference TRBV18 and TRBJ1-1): NAGVMQNPRHLVRRRGQEARLRCSPMKGHSHVYWYRQLPEEGLKFMVYLQKENIIDESGMPKERFSAEFPKEGPSILRIQQVVRGDSAAYFCASSPVPLGNTEAFFGQGTRLTVV.

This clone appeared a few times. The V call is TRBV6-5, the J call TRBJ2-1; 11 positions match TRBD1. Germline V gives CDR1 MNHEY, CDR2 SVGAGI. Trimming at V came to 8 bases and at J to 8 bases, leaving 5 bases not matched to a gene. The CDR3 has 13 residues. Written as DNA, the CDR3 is TGTGCCAGCGGGACAGGGGGTTGGGATGAGCAGTTCTTC. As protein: CASGTGGWDEQFF.

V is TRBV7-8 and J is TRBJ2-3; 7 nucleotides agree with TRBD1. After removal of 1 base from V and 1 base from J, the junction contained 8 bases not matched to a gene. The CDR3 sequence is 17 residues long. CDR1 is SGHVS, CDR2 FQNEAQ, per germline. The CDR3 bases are TGTGCCAGCAGCTTAGTGAAGACAGGGCCCCGCACAGATACGCAGTATTTT. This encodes CASSLVKTGPRTDTQYF.

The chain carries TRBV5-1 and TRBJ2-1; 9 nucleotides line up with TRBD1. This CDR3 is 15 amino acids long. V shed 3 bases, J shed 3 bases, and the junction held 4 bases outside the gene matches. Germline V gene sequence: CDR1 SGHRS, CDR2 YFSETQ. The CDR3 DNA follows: TGCGCCAGCAGCTGGCCGGGACAGGGCTACAATGAGCAGTTCTTC. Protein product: CASSWPGQGYNEQFF.

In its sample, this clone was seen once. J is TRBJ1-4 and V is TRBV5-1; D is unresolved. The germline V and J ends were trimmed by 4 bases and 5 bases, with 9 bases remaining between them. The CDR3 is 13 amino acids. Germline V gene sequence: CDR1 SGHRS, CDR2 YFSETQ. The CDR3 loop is CASSLDGNEKLFF. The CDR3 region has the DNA TGCGCCAGCAGCCTGGACGGGAATGAAAAACTGTTTTTT.

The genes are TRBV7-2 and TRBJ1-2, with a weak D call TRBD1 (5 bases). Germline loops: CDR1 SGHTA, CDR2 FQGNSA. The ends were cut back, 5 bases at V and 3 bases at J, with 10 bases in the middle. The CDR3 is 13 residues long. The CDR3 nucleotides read TGTGCCAGCAGCGCCAGGGTGGACTATGGCTACACCTTC. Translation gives CASSARVDYGYTF.

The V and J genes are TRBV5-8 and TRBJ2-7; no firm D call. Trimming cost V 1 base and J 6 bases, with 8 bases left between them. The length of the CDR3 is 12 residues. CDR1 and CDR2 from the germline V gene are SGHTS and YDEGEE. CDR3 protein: CASSLIPSEQYF. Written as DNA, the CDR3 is TGTGCCAGCAGCTTGATTCCGTCCGAGCAGTACTTC.

This CDR3 reads CASSFTIGQNQPQHF. The CDR3, as DNA: TGTGCCAGCAGTTTTACCATCGGACAAAATCAGCCCCAGCATTTT. The chain has TRBV27 and TRBJ1-5; TRBD1 might be the D (5 bases). Between the trimmed V and J ends, which lost 3 bases and 4 bases, there was a span of 13 bases. This CDR3 region has 15 residues. Per the germline V gene, CDR1 is MNHEY and CDR2 is SMNVEV (reference sequence).

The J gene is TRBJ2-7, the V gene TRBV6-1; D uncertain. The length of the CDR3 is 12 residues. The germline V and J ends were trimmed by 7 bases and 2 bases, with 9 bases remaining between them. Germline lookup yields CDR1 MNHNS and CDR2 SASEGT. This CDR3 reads CASTPNTYEQYF. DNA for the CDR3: TGTGCCAGCACCCCGAACACCTACGAGCAGTACTTC.

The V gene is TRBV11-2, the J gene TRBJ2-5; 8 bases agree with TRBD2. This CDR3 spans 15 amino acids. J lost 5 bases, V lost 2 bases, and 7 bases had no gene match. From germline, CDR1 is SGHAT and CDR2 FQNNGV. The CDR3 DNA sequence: TGTGCCAGCAGCTTATCCGGGGGGGCCGGGGAGACCCAGTACTTC. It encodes CASSLSGGAGETQYF.

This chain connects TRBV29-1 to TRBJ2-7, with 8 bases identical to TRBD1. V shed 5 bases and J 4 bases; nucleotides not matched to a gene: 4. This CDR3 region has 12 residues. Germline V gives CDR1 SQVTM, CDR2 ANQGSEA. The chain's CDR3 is CSVWDRLYEQYF. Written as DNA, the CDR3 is TGCAGCGTTTGGGACAGGTTATACGAGCAGTACTTC.

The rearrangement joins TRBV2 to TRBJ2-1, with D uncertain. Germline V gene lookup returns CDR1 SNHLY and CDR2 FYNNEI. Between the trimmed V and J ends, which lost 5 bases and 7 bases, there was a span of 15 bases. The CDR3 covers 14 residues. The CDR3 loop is CASSPLQVRNEQFF. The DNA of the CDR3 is TGTGCCAGCAGTCCCCTTCAGGTTAGAAATGAGCAGTTCTTC.

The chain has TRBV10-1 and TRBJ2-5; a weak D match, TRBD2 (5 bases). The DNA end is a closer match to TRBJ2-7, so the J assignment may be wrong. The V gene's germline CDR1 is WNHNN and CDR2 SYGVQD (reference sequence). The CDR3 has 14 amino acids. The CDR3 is CASSEASFSYEQYF. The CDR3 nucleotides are TGCGCCAGCAGTGAGGCTAGCTTCTCCTACGAGCAGTACTTC.

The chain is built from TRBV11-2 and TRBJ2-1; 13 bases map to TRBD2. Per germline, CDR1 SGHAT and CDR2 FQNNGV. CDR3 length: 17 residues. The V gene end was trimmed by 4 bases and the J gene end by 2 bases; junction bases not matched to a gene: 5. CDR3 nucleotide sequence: TGTGCCAGCAGCTCCACTAGCGGGGGGGCAACCTACAATGAGCAGTTCTTC. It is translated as CASSSTSGGATYNEQFF.

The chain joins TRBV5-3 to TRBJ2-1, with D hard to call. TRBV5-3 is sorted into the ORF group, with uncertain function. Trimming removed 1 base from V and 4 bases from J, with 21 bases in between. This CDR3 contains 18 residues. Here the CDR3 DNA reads TGTGCCAGAAGCTTGAGTAGAGCGTGTATCATCCTGTACAATGAGCAGTTCTTC. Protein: CARSLSRACIILYNEQFF.

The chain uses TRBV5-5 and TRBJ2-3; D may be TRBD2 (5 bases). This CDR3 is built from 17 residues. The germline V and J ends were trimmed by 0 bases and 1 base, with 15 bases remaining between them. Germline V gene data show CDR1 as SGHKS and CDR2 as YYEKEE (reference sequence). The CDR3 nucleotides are TGTGCCAGCAGCTTGGTCGTGCGAGGGCGCGGCACAGATACGCAGTATTTT. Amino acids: CASSLVVRGRGTDTQYF.

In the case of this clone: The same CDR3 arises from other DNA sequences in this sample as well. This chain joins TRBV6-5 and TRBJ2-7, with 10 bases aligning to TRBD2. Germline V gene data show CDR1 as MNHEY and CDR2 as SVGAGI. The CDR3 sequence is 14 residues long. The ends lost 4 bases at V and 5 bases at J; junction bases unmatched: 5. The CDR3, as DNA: TGTGCCAGCAGTTCTAGCGGGAGAGGGGACGAGCAGTACTTC. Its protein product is CASSSSGRGDEQYF.

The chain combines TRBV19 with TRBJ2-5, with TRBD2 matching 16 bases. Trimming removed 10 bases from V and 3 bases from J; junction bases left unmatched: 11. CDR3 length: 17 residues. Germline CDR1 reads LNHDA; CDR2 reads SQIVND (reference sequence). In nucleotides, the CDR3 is TGTGCCACCAAAACGGGACTAGCGGGAGGGGAGGAAGAGACCCAGTACTTC. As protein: CATKTGLAGGEEETQYF.

The CDR3 is CASSLGASDLYEQYF. Written as DNA, the CDR3 is TGTGCCAGCAGCTTAGGGGCTTCCGACCTCTACGAGCAGTACTTC. The V call is TRBV11-3, the J call TRBJ2-7; no clear D. Trimming removed 1 base at V and 3 bases at J, with 13 bases between. Germline V gene sequence: CDR1 SGHNT, CDR2 YENEEA. CDR3 size: 15 residues.

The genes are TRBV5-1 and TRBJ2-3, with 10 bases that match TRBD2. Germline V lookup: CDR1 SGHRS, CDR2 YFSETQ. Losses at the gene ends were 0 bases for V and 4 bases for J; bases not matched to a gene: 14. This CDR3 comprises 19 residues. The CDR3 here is CASSLASLAGAKRPDTQYF. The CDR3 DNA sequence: TGCGCCAGCAGCTTGGCCTCGCTAGCGGGAGCCAAACGTCCAGATACGCAGTATTTT. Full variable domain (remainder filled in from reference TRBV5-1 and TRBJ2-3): KAGVTQTPRYLIKTRGQQVTLSCSPISGHRSVSWYQQTPGQGLQFLFEYFSETQRNKGNFPGRFSGRQFSNSRSEMNVSTLELGDSALYLCASSLASLAGAKRPDTQYFGPGTRLTVL.